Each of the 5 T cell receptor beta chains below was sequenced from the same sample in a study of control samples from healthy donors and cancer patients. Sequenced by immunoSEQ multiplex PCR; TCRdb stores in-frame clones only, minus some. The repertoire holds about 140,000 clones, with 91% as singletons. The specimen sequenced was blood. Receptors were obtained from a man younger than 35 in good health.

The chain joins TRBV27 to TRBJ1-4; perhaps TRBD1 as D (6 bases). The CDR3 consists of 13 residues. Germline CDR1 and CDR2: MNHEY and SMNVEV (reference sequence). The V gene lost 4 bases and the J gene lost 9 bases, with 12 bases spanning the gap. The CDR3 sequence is CASSWGGDKKLFF. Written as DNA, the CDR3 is TGTGCCAGCAGTTGGGGGGGCGATAAAAAACTGTTTTTT. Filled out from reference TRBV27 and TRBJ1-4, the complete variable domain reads EAQVTQNPRYLITVTGKKLTVTCSQNMNHEYMSWYRQDPGLGLRQIYYSMNVEVTDKGDVPEGYKVSRKEKRNFPLILESPSPNQTSLYFCASSWGGDKKLFFGSGTQLSVL.

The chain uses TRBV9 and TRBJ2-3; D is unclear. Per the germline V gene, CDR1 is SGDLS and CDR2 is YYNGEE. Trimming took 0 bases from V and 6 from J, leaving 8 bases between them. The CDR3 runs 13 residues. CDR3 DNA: TGTGCCAGCAGCGTAGTTAGTGGCGATACGCAGTATTTT. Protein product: CASSVVSGDTQYF.

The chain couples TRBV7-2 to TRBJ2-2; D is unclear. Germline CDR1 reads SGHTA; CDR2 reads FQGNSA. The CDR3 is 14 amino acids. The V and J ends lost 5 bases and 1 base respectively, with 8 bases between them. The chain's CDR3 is CASSVTLNTGELFF. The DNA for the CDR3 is TGTGCCAGCAGCGTGACACTGAACACCGGGGAGCTGTTTTTT.

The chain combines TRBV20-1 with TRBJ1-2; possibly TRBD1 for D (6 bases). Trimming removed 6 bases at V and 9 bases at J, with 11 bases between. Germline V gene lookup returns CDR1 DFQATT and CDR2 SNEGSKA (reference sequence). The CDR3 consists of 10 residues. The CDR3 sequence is CSAPWDSYTF. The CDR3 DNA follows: TGCAGTGCACCCTGGGACAGCTACACCTTC.

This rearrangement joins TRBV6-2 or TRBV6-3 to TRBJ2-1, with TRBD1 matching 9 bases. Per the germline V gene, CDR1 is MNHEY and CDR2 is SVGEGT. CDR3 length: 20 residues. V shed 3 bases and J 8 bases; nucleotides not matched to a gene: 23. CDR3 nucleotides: TGTGCCAGCAGTTATTCCCCTCCGGGGACAGGGTTGTCGAGGGACGATGAGCAGTTCTTC. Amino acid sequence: CASSYSPPGTGLSRDDEQFF.